The clone carrying this TCR beta chain was detected ten times or more. Its cognate antigen is unknown. The source of the sample is a study of identical twins. Broader study findings: Cross-sectional statistical analysis, not tracking of the same donors, underpinned the conclusions. With abundant cord blood beta clonotypes, insertions were fewer; memory repertoires showed no such pattern.

TCRdb analysed the 5' RACE reads with MiXCR anew, one entry per CDR3 protein. The sample has 400,000 to 600,000 distinct CDR3 sequences, about 22% seen once; the top ten hold around 0.48%. CDR1 and CDR2 (germline): SGHRS, YFSETQ. V dropped 4 bases and J dropped 0 bases, with 8 bases sitting between them. This CDR3 spans 15 amino acids. These same data were also listed under a study on yellow fever vaccine responses in identical twins.

The chain couples TRBV5-1 to TRBJ2-6, with D tentatively TRBD2 (6 bases). The specimen sequenced was CD4+ T cells sorted from blood. The sequence derives from a woman aged 18-30 years in good health. The CDR3 bases are TGCGCCAGCAGCAGGGACTCCTCTGGGGCCAACGTCCTGACTTTC. This translates into CASSRDSSGANVLTF.